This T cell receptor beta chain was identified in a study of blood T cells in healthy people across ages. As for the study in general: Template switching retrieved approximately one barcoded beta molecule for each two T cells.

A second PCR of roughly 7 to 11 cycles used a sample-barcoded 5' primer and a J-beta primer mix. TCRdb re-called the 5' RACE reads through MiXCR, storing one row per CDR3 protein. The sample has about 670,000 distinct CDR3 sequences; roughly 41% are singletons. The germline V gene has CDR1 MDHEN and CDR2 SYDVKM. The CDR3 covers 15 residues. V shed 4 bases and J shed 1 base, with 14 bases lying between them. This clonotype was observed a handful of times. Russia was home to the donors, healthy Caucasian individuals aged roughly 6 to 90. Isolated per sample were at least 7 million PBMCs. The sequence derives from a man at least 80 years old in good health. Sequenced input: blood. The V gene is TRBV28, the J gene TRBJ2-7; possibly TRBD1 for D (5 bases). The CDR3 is CASSYPQGSSYEQYF. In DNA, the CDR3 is TGTGCCAGCAGTTACCCCCAGGGATCGTCCTACGAGCAGTACTTC.